The T cell receptor (beta chain) described here comes from a study of control samples from healthy donors and cancer patients. Profiled with immunoSEQ multiplex PCR; TCRdb holds only in-frame clones, not every one. Here the sample spans tens of thousands of clones, 95% to 96% being singletons. This CDR3 is built from 15 residues. Trimming removed 1 base from V and 0 bases from J, with 10 bases in between. Germline CDR1 reads SGHRS; CDR2 reads YFSETQ. The clonotype was recovered from a woman between 25 and 40 years old in good health. The chain combines TRBV5-1 with TRBJ1-2; D gene ambiguous. The sample comprised blood. CDR3 coding DNA: TGCGCCAGCAGCTTGTGGGCAGACACTAACTATGGCTACACCTTC. It translates to CASSLWADTNYGYTF. The full variable domain, rest sourced from reference TRBV5-1 and TRBJ1-2, is KAGVTQTPRYLIKTRGQQVTLSCSPISGHRSVSWYQQTPGQGLQFLFEYFSETQRNKGNFPGRFSGRQFSNSRSEMNVSTLELGDSALYLCASSLWADTNYGYTFGSGTRLTVV.